This paragraph covers one TCR beta chain sequence. What it binds is not known. Before surgery, patients took at least one anti-epileptic drug. Trimming pared 2 bases from V and 4 bases from J, leaving 12 bases between. The CDR3 runs to 15 residues. Germline V CDR1 and CDR2: LNHDA, SQIVND (reference sequence). This entry is derived from a study of brain T cells in children with intractable seizures. Notes on the study in general: Clones missing pre-surgery may reflect undersampling of that blood sample.

Repertoires were generated with immunoSEQ multiplex PCR, while TCRdb's copy carries only in-frame clones and drops some. The table lists roughly 120,000 clones, approximately 94% of them singletons. The specimen comprised peripheral blood, sampled at surgery. V gene TRBV19 combines with J gene TRBJ1-5; D possibly corresponds to TRBD1 (5 bases). The origin of this receptor is a boy under two years old with hemimegalencephaly and intractable seizures. CDR3 in amino acids: CASSIQGWGNQPQHF. As DNA, the CDR3 is TGTGCCAGTAGTATACAGGGTTGGGGAAATCAGCCCCAGCATTTT.